This T cell receptor (beta chain) appears in the sequencing data of a study of shared clonotypes between healthy human individuals. Across the study: Every donor yielded three CD4 naive, three CD4 memory, two CD8 naive and one CD8 memory plate. Broader study findings: Naive CD4 clonotype sharing across a few donors was approximately 5%. Relative to clonotypes present in all four donors, those not shared had lower generation probabilities.

The CDR3 contains 15 residues. From germline, CDR1 is MNHNY and CDR2 SVGAGI (reference sequence). Trimming left V 8 bases short and J 0 bases short, with 15 bases between. As concerns this clone: The antigen remains undetermined.

Several immunoSEQ 96-well plates shared each subset's DNA, each plate a replicate. Assay: immunoSEQ multiplex PCR; the TCRdb copy retains only in-frame clones and omits some. The sample carries over 800,000 clones, 80% to 95% recorded once. Naive CD8 cells comprised CD45RO-negative, CCR7-positively selected cells, excluding terminally differentiated effector memory CD45RA+ cells. The receptor's source is a man in his thirties or forties in good health. The rearrangement links TRBV6-6 to TRBJ2-3; possibly TRBD2 for D (5 bases). The sequenced sample consisted of naive CD8+ T cells sorted from blood. The CDR3 DNA reads as TGTGCCAGCGCATTTCCACGGGGAAGCACAGATACGCAGTATTTT. The encoded protein is CASAFPRGSTDTQYF.